These 23 T cell receptor beta chains were sequenced from one sample in a study of cytotoxic CD8 clonotypes in ibrutinib-treated CLL. Produced via immunoSEQ multiplex PCR; TCRdb's table is partial and in-frame only. The table records approximately 5,500 clones, around 74% of them present only once. This material consisted of PBMCs, taken before ibrutinib treatment. Source of these receptors: a human donor with chronic lymphocytic leukemia.

This clone was seen only a few times. The V and J genes are TRBV27 and TRBJ2-7; D gene ambiguous. The V and J ends lost 6 bases and 0 bases respectively, with 15 bases between them. The CDR3 runs 15 residues. Germline V gene sequence: CDR1 MNHEY, CDR2 SMNVEV (reference sequence). The CDR3 DNA reads as TGTGCCAGCAGCACGTGGGCTTTGGGCTCCTACGAGCAGTACTTC. This sequence encodes CASSTWALGSYEQYF.

The chain links TRBV11-2 to TRBJ1-2; 10 nucleotides match TRBD1. This CDR3 spans 13 amino acids. After removal of 6 bases from V and 8 bases from J, the junction contained 6 bases not matched to a gene. CDR1 and CDR2 from the germline V gene are SGHAT and FQNNGV. CDR3: CASSQGQGGGYTF. CDR3 sequence (DNA): TGTGCCAGCAGTCAAGGACAGGGGGGCGGCTACACCTTC.

This chain connects TRBV7-8 to TRBJ2-1, with D uncertain. The CDR3 loop spans 16 amino acids. The germline V gene has CDR1 SGHVS and CDR2 FQNEAQ. The ends were cut back, 3 bases at V and 6 bases at J, with 18 bases in the middle. CDR3 region: CASSFSASDLVNEQFF. DNA for the CDR3: TGTGCCAGCAGCTTTAGTGCTAGTGATTTGGTCAATGAGCAGTTCTTC. The full variable domain, with the rest looked up from reference TRBV7-8 and TRBJ2-1, is GAGVSQSPRYKVAKRGQDVALRCDPISGHVSLFWYQQALGQGPEFLTYFQNEAQLDKSGLPSDRFFAERPEGSVSTLKIQRTQQEDSAVYLCASSFSASDLVNEQFFGPGTRLTVL.

This chain joins TRBV5-6 and TRBJ2-7; 10 bases map to TRBD1. V gave up 1 base and J gave up 3 bases; unmatched junction bases: 7. The CDR3 consists of 16 residues. Germline loops: CDR1 SGHDT, CDR2 YYEEEE. CDR3 amino acids: CASSLRLTGGFYEQYF. The DNA of the CDR3 is TGTGCCAGCAGCTTGCGCCTGACAGGGGGCTTCTACGAGCAGTACTTC.

The chain employs TRBV5-1 and TRBJ2-5; no firm D call. V was pared by 2 bases and J by 3 bases, with 2 bases between. Per germline, CDR1 SGHRS and CDR2 YFSETQ. The CDR3 covers 11 residues. CDR3 coding DNA: TGCGCCAGCAGCTTCAAAGAGACCCAGTACTTC. Residues: CASSFKETQYF.

V is TRBV5-1 and J is TRBJ1-5, with D possibly being TRBD1 (6 bases). Germline CDR1 SGHRS, CDR2 YFSETQ. The CDR3 has 13 residues. The V gene lost 4 bases and the J gene lost 4 bases, with 9 bases spanning the gap. CDR3 loop: CASSKDSNQPQHF. Written as DNA, the CDR3 is TGCGCCAGCAGCAAGGACAGTAATCAGCCCCAGCATTTT.

This chain connects TRBV28 to TRBJ1-5; the match to TRBD1 covers 9 bases. The germline V gene encodes CDR1 MDHEN and CDR2 SYDVKM. V was pared by 5 bases and J by 0 bases, with 11 bases of the junction left unmatched. The CDR3 contains 18 residues. CDR3 bases: TGTGCCAGCAGTAAAGGGACAGGGCGAAGTTATAGCAATCAGCCCCAGCATTTT. Its translation: CASSKGTGRSYSNQPQHF.

Relative to its sample, this clone is large. The rearrangement links TRBV5-1 to TRBJ2-4, with TRBD2 identical over 8 bases. V was pared by 4 bases and J by 8 bases, with 5 bases of the junction left unmatched. This CDR3 has 13 amino acids. Germline CDR1 and CDR2: SGHRS and YFSETQ. DNA for the CDR3: TGCGCCAGCAGCCCGGGACTAGTCGACATTCAGTACTTC. Protein product: CASSPGLVDIQYF.

The chain is built from TRBV12-5 and TRBJ2-1; D is possibly TRBD2 (6 bases). Trimming removed 6 bases from V and 2 bases from J, with 14 bases in between. The CDR3 is 15 residues long. CDR1 and CDR2 from the germline V gene are LGHNT and FRNRAP. In DNA form, the CDR3 reads TGTGCTAGTGGGCGTAGCGGTTGGACCTACAATGAGCAGTTCTTC. Translating it yields CASGRSGWTYNEQFF. Variable domain in full (rest from reference TRBV12-5 and TRBJ2-1): DARVTQTPRHKVTEMGQEVTMRCQPILGHNTVFWYRQTMMQGLELLAYFRNRAPLDDSGMPKDRFSAEMPDATLATLKIQPSEPRDSAVYFCASGRSGWTYNEQFFGPGTRLTVL.

This chain connects TRBV5-1 to TRBJ2-1, with TRBD2 identical over 9 bases. Germline V lookup: CDR1 SGHRS, CDR2 YFSETQ. This CDR3 has 15 residues. The junction had 11 bases not matched to a gene; V was cut back by 6 bases and J by 7 bases. The CDR3 DNA follows: TGCGCCAGCATCCCGATAGCGGGAGTGGGGAATGAGCAGTTCTTC. As protein: CASIPIAGVGNEQFF. The entire variable domain, with the rest obtained from reference TRBV5-1 and TRBJ2-1, is as follows: KAGVTQTPRYLIKTRGQQVTLSCSPISGHRSVSWYQQTPGQGLQFLFEYFSETQRNKGNFPGRFSGRQFSNSRSEMNVSTLELGDSALYLCASIPIAGVGNEQFFGPGTRLTVL.

The chain recombines TRBV5-1 with TRBJ2-2, with D uncertain. Between the trimmed V and J ends, which lost 0 bases and 0 bases, there was a span of 15 bases. Germline lookup yields CDR1 SGHRS and CDR2 YFSETQ. This CDR3 comprises 18 residues. As DNA, the CDR3 is TGCGCCAGCAGCTTGGTGATCCTGTTAAACTCGAACACCGGGGAGCTGTTTTTT. Translated, it gives CASSLVILLNSNTGELFF.

This clone has a single count. The J gene is TRBJ2-5, the V gene TRBV18; D is uncertain. The V and J ends lost 1 base and 8 bases respectively, with 14 bases between them. The germline CDR1 and CDR2 sequences are KGHSH and LQKENI. This CDR3 has 14 amino acids. The CDR3 sequence: CASSPQNSLSTQYF. CDR3 DNA sequence: TGTGCCAGCTCACCACAGAACAGCCTCAGCACCCAGTACTTC.

The chain links TRBV19 to TRBJ1-5; 7 bases line up with TRBD1. J gave up 1 base and V 3 bases, and 6 bases lay outside the gene matches. CDR3 length: 16 amino acids. The V gene's germline CDR1 is LNHDA and CDR2 SQIVND (reference sequence). The CDR3 DNA reads as TGTGCCAGTAGTATTTCAGCGGACAGGAGCAATCAGCCCCAGCATTTT. Protein sequence: CASSISADRSNQPQHF.

This chain uses TRBV20-1 with TRBJ1-2; the D is unclear. The germline CDR1 and CDR2 sequences are DFQATT and SNEGSKA (reference sequence). V lost 0 bases and J lost 8, with 7 bases in between. The CDR3 spans 11 residues. DNA for the CDR3: TGCAGTGCTAGAGATGTGGAGGGCTACACCTTC. Translation: CSARDVEGYTF.

This clone was counted only a few times. The chain couples TRBV19 to TRBJ2-1, with 11 bases aligning to TRBD2. CDR1 is LNHDA, CDR2 SQIVND, per germline (reference sequence). The V gene end was trimmed by 3 bases and the J gene end by 8 bases; junction bases not matched to a gene: 3. CDR3 length equals 14 residues. CDR3 nucleotides: TGTGCCAGTAGTATCGCTAGCGGGAGGTATGAGCAGTTCTTC. The encoded protein is CASSIASGRYEQFF.

V usage is TRBV16 and J usage is TRBJ1-2, with no clear D. This CDR3 has 13 residues. The V gene's germline CDR1 is KGHSY and CDR2 FQNENV. Trimming pared 0 bases from V and 3 bases from J, leaving 5 bases between. CDR3 in amino acids: CASSQSGDYGYTF. The CDR3 nucleotides are TGTGCCAGCAGCCAATCGGGAGACTATGGCTACACCTTC. The whole variable domain, remainder taken from reference TRBV16 and TRBJ1-2, is GEEVAQTPKHLVRGEGQKAKLYCAPIKGHSYVFWYQQVLKNEFKFLISFQNENVFDETGMPKERFSAKCLPNSPCSLEIQATKLEDSAVYFCASSQSGDYGYTFGSGTRLTVV.

The chain combines TRBV7-3 with TRBJ2-1, with 10 bases matching TRBD2. V lost 4 bases and J lost 6; bases outside the gene matches: 15. CDR3 length equals 18 residues. Germline CDR1 reads SGHTA; CDR2 reads FQGTGA. CDR3 in amino acids: CASSSHLLIAGGSNEQFF. The CDR3 DNA reads TGTGCCAGCAGCTCCCACCTACTGATAGCGGGAGGCTCCAATGAGCAGTTCTTC. Full variable domain (missing parts from reference TRBV7-3 and TRBJ2-1): GAGVSQTPSNKVTEKGKYVELRCDPISGHTALYWYRQSLGQGPEFLIYFQGTGAADDSGLPNDRFFAVRPEGSVSTLKIQRTERGDSAVYLCASSSHLLIAGGSNEQFFGPGTRLTVL.

CDR3: CASSPTGIRGRNQPQHF. The CDR3 DNA reads TGCGCCAGCAGCCCAACAGGGATCCGGGGGCGCAATCAGCCCCAGCATTTT. The rearrangement joins TRBV5-1 to TRBJ1-5; D is possibly TRBD1 (6 bases). Trimming took off 4 bases at V and 2 bases at J, with 19 bases between the two ends. Germline CDR1 reads SGHRS; CDR2 reads YFSETQ. The CDR3 consists of 17 residues. Variable domain in full (rest from reference TRBV5-1 and TRBJ1-5): KAGVTQTPRYLIKTRGQQVTLSCSPISGHRSVSWYQQTPGQGLQFLFEYFSETQRNKGNFPGRFSGRQFSNSRSEMNVSTLELGDSALYLCASSPTGIRGRNQPQHFGDGTRLSIL.

This chain uses TRBV30 with TRBJ2-3; no reliable D call. The CDR3 has 15 residues. V was pared by 0 bases and J by 5 bases, with 15 bases between. Germline V gene data show CDR1 as GTSNPN and CDR2 as SVGIG (reference sequence). The DNA of the CDR3 is TGTGCCTGGAGTGTACCCGAATTCCAGCGAGATACGCAGTATTTT. Its translation: CAWSVPEFQRDTQYF.

This clone was seen a handful of times. The chain recombines TRBV27 with TRBJ2-6; D uncertain. Trimming took off 5 bases at V and 0 bases at J, with 14 bases between the two ends. This CDR3 has 17 residues. Germline lookup yields CDR1 MNHEY and CDR2 SMNVEV (reference sequence). CDR3 in DNA: TGTGCCAGCAGTCTGACGCCACCCACCTCTGGGGCCAACGTCCTGACTTTC. Amino acids: CASSLTPPTSGANVLTF.

The V and J genes are TRBV19 and TRBJ1-1; D remains unclear. The V end lost 3 bases, the J end lost 10 bases, and 3 bases lay between the germline ends. The CDR3 extends over 9 amino acids. The germline CDR1 and CDR2 sequences are LNHDA and SQIVND (reference sequence). This CDR3 reads CASSISAFF. In nucleotides, the CDR3 is TGTGCCAGTAGTATTTCAGCTTTCTTT. Using reference TRBV19 and TRBJ1-1 for the parts outside the CDR3, the full variable domain is DGGITQSPKYLFRKEGQNVTLSCEQNLNHDAMYWYRQDPGQGLRLIYYSQIVNDFQKGDIAEGYSVSREKKESFPLTVTSAQKNPTAFYLCASSISAFFGQGTRLTVV.

The rearrangement joins TRBV11-2 to TRBJ2-5, with D perhaps matching TRBD2 (6 bases). The CDR3 extends over 13 amino acids. Looked up from germline, CDR1 is SGHAT and CDR2 is FQNNGV. The V gene lost 5 bases and the J gene lost 6 bases, with 13 bases spanning the gap. CDR3 in amino acids: CASSPPGLKTQYF. The DNA of the CDR3 is TGTGCCAGCAGCCCGCCGGGACTGAAGACCCAGTACTTC. Variable domain in full (rest from reference TRBV11-2 and TRBJ2-5): EAGVAQSPRYKIIEKRQSVAFWCNPISGHATLYWYQQILGQGPKLLIQFQNNGVVDDSQLPKDRFSAERLKGVDSTLKIQPAKLEDSAVYLCASSPPGLKTQYFGPGTRLLVL.

The genes are TRBV5-8 and TRBJ2-7, with TRBD2 matching over 12 bases. The CDR3 is 14 residues long. The germline gives CDR1 SGHTS, CDR2 YDEGEE. The V and J ends lost 7 bases and 2 bases, in that order; junction bases with no gene match: 4. The chain's CDR3 is CASFLAGGPYEQYF. The DNA of the CDR3 is TGTGCCAGCTTCCTAGCGGGAGGGCCCTACGAGCAGTACTTC.